This T cell receptor (beta chain) was obtained from a study of T-cell memory formation after mild COVID-19. The V end was cut by 0 bases, the J end by 3 bases, with 21 bases between. The CDR3 consists of 18 residues. Looked up from germline, CDR1 is PRHDT and CDR2 is FYEKMQ (reference sequence). The table lists this clonotype with a few counts. TCRdb used MiXCR to reprocess the 5' RACE reads, holding one entry per CDR3 protein. Of about 600,000 distinct CDR3 sequences in the sample, less than 25% were seen once. Sequenced material: PBMCs or a T cell subset sorted from them (not recorded which). The genes are TRBV13 and TRBJ2-7; D gene ambiguous. The receptor comes from an adult woman who had mild COVID-19 (a few samples of this study predate the infection). Cell type and time point are not known. The CDR3 loop is CASSLGSPWQSGNYEQYF. The CDR3 DNA follows: TGTGCCAGCAGCTTAGGAAGTCCGTGGCAGAGTGGAAACTACGAGCAGTACTTC.